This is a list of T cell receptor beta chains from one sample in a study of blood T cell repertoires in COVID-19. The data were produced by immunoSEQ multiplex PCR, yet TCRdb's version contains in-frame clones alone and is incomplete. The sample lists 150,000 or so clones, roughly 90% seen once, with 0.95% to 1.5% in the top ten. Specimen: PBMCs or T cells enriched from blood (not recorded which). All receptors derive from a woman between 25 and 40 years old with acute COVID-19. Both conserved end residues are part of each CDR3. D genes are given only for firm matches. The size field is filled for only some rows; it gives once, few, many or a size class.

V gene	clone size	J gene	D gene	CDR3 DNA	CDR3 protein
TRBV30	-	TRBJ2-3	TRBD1	TGTGCCTGGAGACGGACAGGTAGCACAGATACGCAGTATTTT	CAWRRTGSTDTQYF
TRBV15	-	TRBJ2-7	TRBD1	TGTGCCACCAGCAGAGATCGTGGGGACAGGGCTGATGAGCAGTACTTC	CATSRDRGDRADEQYF
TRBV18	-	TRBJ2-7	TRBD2	TGTGCCAGCTCACCACTAGCGGGAGAGTACGAGCAGTACTTC	CASSPLAGEYEQYF
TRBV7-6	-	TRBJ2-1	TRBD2	TGTGCCAGCAGCTTTGGACTAGCGGGAGATGTCTCCTACAATGAGCAGTTCTTC	CASSFGLAGDVSYNEQFF
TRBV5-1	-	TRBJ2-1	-	TGCGCCAGCAGCGCCGGGACACAAAACTACAATGAGCAGTTCTTC	CASSAGTQNYNEQFF
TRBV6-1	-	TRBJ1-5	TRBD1	TGTGCCAGCAGTGACCAAGGGGGCGCAGGTCAGCCCCAGCATTTT	CASSDQGGAGQPQHF
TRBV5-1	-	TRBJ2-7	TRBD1	TGCGCCAGCAGCTGGGGAGGACAGGGTGGCTACGAGCAGTACTTC	CASSWGGQGGYEQYF
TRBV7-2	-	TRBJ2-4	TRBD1	TGTGCCAGCAGCTTAGGACAGGGTGGATTTTACATTCAGTACTTC	CASSLGQGGFYIQYF
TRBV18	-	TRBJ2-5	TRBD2	TGTGCCAGCTCACCCCCGGGACTAGCAAAAGAGACCCAGTACTTC	CASSPPGLAKETQYF
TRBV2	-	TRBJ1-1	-	TGTGCCAGCAGTGAGCAGGGCTCAATGAACACTGAAGCTTTCTTT	CASSEQGSMNTEAFF
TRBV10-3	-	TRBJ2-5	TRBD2	TGTGCCATCAGTGAGTCAAGCCTAGCGGGAGGCCGGATTGGGGAGACCCAGTACTTC	CAISESSLAGGRIGETQYF
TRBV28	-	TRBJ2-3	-	TGTGCCAGCAGATACGGCGGCCCCACAGATACGCAGTATTTT	CASRYGGPTDTQYF
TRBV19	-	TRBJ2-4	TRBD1	TGTGCCAGTAGCAGGGACAGGGAGGGGCAAAACATTCAGTACTTC	CASSRDREGQNIQYF
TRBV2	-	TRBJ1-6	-	TGTGCCAGCAGTGAAGCCCCACAACCCCTCCACTTT	CASSEAPQPLHF
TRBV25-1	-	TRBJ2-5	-	TGTGCCAGCAGTGAGGGGGGGCCCTGGGAGACCCAGTACTTC	CASSEGGPWETQYF
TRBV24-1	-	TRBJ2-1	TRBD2	TGTGCCACCAGCCAAAGCCGGATCCTAGCGGGCAATGAGCAGTTCTTC	CATSQSRILAGNEQFF
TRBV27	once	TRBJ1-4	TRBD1	TGTGCCAGCAGTTCGGCAGGGGGCCTTAATGAAAAACTGTTTTTT	CASSSAGGLNEKLFF
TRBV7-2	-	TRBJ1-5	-	TGTGCCAGCAGCTTAGTGCCGGGGATCAGCAATCAGCCCCAGCATTTT	CASSLVPGISNQPQHF
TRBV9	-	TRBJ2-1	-	TGTGCCAGCAGCCACGGACTTGGTGAGCAGTTCTTC	CASSHGLGEQFF
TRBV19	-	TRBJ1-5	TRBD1	TGTGCCAGTAAAACGACAGGGGAAGGCAATCAGCCCCAGCATTTT	CASKTTGEGNQPQHF
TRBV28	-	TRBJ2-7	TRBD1	TGTGCCAGCAGTTTATCCCGGACAGGGGTTGGCGAGCAGTACTTC	CASSLSRTGVGEQYF
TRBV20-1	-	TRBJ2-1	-	TGCAGTGCTAGTGGCCAGGACTGGAATGAGCAGTTCTTC	CSASGQDWNEQFF
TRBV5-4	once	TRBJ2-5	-	TGTGCCAGCAGCCCAGGAGGTGCGGGGCAAGAGACCCAGTACTTC	CASSPGGAGQETQYF
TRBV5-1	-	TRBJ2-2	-	TGCGCCAGCAGCGGAGGGGTCCCCGGGGAGCTGTTTTTT	CASSGGVPGELFF
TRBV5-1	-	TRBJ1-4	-	TGCGCCAGCAGCCCGGTGGAGGCCGACTACCAAATGGCTAAACTGTTTTTT	CASSPVEADYQMAKLFF
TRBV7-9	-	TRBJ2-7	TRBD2	TGTGCCAGCACCATCGGGGATGGCGGGAGAGCTGTAGAGCAGTACTTC	CASTIGDGGRAVEQYF
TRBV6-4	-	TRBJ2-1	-	TGTGCCAGCAAGGAGACAGGATGGGGCAACAATGAGCAGTTCTTC	CASKETGWGNNEQFF
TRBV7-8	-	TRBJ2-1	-	TGTGCCAGCAGCTTTGGACTAGTTGGGGGCGGGCAGTTCTTC	CASSFGLVGGGQFF
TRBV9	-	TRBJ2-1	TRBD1	TGTGCCAGCAGCGTACACAGGGGTATCGATGAGCAGTTCTTC	CASSVHRGIDEQFF
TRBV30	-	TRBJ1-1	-	TGTGCCTGGGCGTCGTGGCCCACTGAAGCTTTCTTT	CAWASWPTEAFF
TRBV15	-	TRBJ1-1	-	TGTGCCACCAGCATCCGGTTGAACACTGAAGCTTTCTTT	CATSIRLNTEAFF
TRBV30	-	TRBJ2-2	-	TGTGCCTGGAGTCTATCTTCCGGGGAGCTGTTTTTT	CAWSLSSGELFF
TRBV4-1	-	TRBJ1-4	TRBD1	TGCGCCAGCAGCCCCTCCGTGGGACAGGGATACGAAAAACTGTTTTTT	CASSPSVGQGYEKLFF
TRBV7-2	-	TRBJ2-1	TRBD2	TGTGCCAGCAGCTACAATAGCGGGAGGATCTACAATGAGCAGTTCTTC	CASSYNSGRIYNEQFF
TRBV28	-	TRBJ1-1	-	TGTGCCAGCAAGGGGGTCACTGAAGCTTTCTTT	CASKGVTEAFF
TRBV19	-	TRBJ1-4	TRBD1	TGTGCCAGTAGTCCCCGGGACAGGGTTTTGGCAACTAATGAAAAACTGTTTTTT	CASSPRDRVLATNEKLFF
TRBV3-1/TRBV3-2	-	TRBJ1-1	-	TGTGCCAGCAGCCTGGGGACATTCATGAACACTGAAGCTTTCTTT	CASSLGTFMNTEAFF
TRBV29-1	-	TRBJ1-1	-	TGCAGCGTTGAACAGGGCCCCACTGAAGCTTTCTTT	CSVEQGPTEAFF
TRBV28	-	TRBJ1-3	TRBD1	TGTGCCAGCAGTGTCGGGACAGATTCTGGAAACACCATATATTTT	CASSVGTDSGNTIYF
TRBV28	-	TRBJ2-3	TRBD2	TGTGCCAGCAGTTCACCCGGGACTACAGGCACAGATACGCAGTATTTT	CASSSPGTTGTDTQYF
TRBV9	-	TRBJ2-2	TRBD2	TGTGCCAGCAGCGTATTATCTAGCGGGCTCGACACCGGGGAGCTGTTTTTT	CASSVLSSGLDTGELFF
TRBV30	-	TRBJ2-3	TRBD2	TGTGCCTGGAGTGTACTAGCGGGAGGGCCAGATACGCAGTATTTT	CAWSVLAGGPDTQYF
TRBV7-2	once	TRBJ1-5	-	TGTGCCAGCAGCCTTGACAGGCAAAGCAATCAGCCCCAGCATTTT	CASSLDRQSNQPQHF
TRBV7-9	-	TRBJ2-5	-	TGTGCCAGCAGCTTATCTTCGGGGACTGAAGAGACCCAGTACTTC	CASSLSSGTEETQYF
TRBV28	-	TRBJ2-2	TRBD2	TGTGCCACCCGACTAGCGGGAGGGGGCGGGGAGCTGTTTTTT	CATRLAGGGGELFF
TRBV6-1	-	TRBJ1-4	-	TGTGCCAGCAGTGAGGGTAGGGGGAGTACGGCTAATGAAAAACTGTTTTTT	CASSEGRGSTANEKLFF
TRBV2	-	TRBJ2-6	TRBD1	TGTGCCAGCAGTGCGGGACAGACTTTCTCTGGGGCCAACGTCCTGACTTTC	CASSAGQTFSGANVLTF
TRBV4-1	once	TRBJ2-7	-	TGCGCCAGCAGCCGAGCCGGGACTGTCTCCTACGAGCAGTACTTC	CASSRAGTVSYEQYF